This T cell receptor beta chain was sequenced in a study of shared clonotypes between healthy human individuals. General study results and limits: Investigators expected sequencing depth to affect clonotype sharing among donors.

CD8 cells regarded as naive lacked CD45RO, were positively chosen for CCR7, and omitted terminally differentiated effector memory CD45RA+ cells. CDR3 length equals 14 residues. CDR1 is SGHVS and CDR2 is FNYEAQ in the germline V gene. Trimming shortened V by 6 bases and J by 5 bases, and 17 bases separated the two germline ends. Profiled with immunoSEQ multiplex PCR; TCRdb holds only in-frame clones, not every one. The data show fewer than 850,000 clones, just over 95% seen once. Remarks on this clone: The antigen is unknown.

The TCR was taken from a man aged 25-45 years in good health. Material for sequencing was naive CD8+ T cells sorted from blood. The genes are TRBV7-6 and TRBJ2-7, with a weak D call TRBD2 (6 bases). CDR3 nucleotide sequence: TGTGCCAGCAGTAATTGGGTGGGAGGTGACGAGCAGTACTTC. This codes for CASSNWVGGDEQYF.